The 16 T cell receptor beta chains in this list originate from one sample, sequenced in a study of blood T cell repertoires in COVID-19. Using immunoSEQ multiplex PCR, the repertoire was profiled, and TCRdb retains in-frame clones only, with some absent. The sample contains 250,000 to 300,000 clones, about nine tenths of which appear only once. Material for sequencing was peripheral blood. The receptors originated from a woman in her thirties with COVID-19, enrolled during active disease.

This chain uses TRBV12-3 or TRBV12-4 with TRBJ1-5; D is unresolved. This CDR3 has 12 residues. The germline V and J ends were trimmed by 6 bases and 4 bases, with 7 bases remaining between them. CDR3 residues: CASSQQNQPQHF. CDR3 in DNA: TGTGCCAGCAGCCAACAAAATCAGCCCCAGCATTTT.

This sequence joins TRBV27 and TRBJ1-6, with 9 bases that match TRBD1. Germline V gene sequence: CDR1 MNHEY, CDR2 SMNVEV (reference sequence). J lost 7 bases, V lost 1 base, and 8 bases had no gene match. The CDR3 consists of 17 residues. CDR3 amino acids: CASSLWGGQGSNSPLHF. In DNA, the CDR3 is TGTGCCAGCAGTTTATGGGGGGGACAGGGAAGCAATTCACCCCTCCACTTT.

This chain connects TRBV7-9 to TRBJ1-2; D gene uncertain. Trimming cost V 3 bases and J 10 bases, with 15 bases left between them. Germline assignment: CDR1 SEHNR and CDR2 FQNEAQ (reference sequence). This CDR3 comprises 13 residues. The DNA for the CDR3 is TGTGCCAGCAGCTTGCGGCTAGGAATATCCTACACCTTC. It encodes CASSLRLGISYTF.

The CDR3 nucleotides are TGTGCCAGCAGTCTCGGGACAGGGAAGAAAGCTTTCTTT. It is translated as CASSLGTGKKAFF. This chain links TRBV28 with TRBJ1-1; TRBD1 agrees at 9 bases. The V segment lost 5 bases and the J segment 9 bases; nucleotides outside the gene matches: 7. This CDR3 comprises 13 residues. CDR1 is MDHEN and CDR2 is SYDVKM in the germline V gene.

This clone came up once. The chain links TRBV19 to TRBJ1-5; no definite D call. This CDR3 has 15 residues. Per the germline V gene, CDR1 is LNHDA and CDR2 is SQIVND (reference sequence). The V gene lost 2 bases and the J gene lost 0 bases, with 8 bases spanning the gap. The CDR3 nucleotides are TGTGCCAGTAGTATAATGAGTTATAGCAATCAGCCCCAGCATTTT. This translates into CASSIMSYSNQPQHF.

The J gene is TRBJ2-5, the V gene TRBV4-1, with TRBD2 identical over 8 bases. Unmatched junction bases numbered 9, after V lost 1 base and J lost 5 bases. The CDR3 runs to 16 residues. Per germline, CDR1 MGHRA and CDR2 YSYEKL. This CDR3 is CASSQGAAGVIETQYF. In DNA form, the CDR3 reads TGCGCCAGCAGCCAAGGTGCAGCGGGGGTAATCGAGACCCAGTACTTC.

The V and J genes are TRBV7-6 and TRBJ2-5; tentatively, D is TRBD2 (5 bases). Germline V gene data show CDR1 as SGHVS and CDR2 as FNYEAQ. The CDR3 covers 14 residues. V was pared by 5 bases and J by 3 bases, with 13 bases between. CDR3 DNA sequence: TGTGCCAGCAGCAAACTAGTGGGCAAAGAGACCCAGTACTTC. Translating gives CASSKLVGKETQYF.

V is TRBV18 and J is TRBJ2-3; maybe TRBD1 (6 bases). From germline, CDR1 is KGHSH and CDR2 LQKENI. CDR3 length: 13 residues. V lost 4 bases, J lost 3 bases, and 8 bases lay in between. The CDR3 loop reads CASSLQGTDTQYF. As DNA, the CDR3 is TGTGCCAGCTCACTACAGGGAACAGATACGCAGTATTTT.

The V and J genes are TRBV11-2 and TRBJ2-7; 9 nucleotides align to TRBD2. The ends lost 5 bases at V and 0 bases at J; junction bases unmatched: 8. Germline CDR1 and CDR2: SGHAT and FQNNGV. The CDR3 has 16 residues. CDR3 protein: CASSAISGGLSYEQYF. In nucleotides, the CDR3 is TGTGCCAGCAGCGCCATTAGCGGGGGCCTCTCCTACGAGCAGTACTTC. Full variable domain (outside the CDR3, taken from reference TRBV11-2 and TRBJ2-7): EAGVAQSPRYKIIEKRQSVAFWCNPISGHATLYWYQQILGQGPKLLIQFQNNGVVDDSQLPKDRFSAERLKGVDSTLKIQPAKLEDSAVYLCASSAISGGLSYEQYFGPGTRLTVT.

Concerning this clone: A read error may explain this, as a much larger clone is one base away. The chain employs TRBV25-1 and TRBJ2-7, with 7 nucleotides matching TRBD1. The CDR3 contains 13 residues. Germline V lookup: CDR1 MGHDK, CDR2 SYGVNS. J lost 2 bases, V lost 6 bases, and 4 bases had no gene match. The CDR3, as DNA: TGTGCCAGCAGAGAGACAGGGACCTACGAGCAGTACTTC. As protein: CASRETGTYEQYF.

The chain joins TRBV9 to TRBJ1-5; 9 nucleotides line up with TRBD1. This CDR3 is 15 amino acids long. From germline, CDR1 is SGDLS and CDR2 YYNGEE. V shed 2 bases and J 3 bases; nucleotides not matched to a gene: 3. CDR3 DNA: TGTGCCAGCAGCGTGGGACAGGGATACAATCAGCCCCAGCATTTT. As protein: CASSVGQGYNQPQHF.

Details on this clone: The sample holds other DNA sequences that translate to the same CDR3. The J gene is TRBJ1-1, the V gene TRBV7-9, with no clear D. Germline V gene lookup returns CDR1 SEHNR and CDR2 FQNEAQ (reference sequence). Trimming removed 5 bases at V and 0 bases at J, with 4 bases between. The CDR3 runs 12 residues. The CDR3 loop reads CASSPLNTEAFF. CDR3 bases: TGTGCCAGCAGCCCTCTGAACACTGAAGCTTTCTTT.

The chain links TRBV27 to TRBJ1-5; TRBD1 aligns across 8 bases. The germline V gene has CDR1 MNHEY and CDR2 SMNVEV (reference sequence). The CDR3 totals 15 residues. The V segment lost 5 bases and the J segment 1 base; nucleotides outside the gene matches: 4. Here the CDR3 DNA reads TGTGCCAGCAGTCAGGGGGCGCGGAGCAATCAGCCCCAGCATTTT. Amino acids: CASSQGARSNQPQHF.

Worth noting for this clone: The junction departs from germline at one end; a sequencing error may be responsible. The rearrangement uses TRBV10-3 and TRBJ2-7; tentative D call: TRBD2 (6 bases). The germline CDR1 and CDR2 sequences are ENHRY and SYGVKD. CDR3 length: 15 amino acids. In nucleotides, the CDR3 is TGTGCCATAAGTGAAGAGACGGGGGATCCCTACGAGCAGTACTTC. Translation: CAISEETGDPYEQYF.

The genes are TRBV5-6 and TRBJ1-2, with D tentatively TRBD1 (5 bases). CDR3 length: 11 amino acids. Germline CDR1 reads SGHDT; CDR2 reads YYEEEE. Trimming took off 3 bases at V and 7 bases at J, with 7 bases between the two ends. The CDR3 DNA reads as TGTGCCAGCAGCTCTGGGGCTGGCTACACCTTC. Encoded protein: CASSSGAGYTF.

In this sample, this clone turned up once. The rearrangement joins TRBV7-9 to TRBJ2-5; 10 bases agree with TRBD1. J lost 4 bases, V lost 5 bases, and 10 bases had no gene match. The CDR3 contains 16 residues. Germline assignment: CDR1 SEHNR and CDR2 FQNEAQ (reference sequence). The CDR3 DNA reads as TGTGCCAGCAGCCGAAACCCGACAGGGGGCAGAGAGACCCAGTACTTC. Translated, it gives CASSRNPTGGRETQYF.